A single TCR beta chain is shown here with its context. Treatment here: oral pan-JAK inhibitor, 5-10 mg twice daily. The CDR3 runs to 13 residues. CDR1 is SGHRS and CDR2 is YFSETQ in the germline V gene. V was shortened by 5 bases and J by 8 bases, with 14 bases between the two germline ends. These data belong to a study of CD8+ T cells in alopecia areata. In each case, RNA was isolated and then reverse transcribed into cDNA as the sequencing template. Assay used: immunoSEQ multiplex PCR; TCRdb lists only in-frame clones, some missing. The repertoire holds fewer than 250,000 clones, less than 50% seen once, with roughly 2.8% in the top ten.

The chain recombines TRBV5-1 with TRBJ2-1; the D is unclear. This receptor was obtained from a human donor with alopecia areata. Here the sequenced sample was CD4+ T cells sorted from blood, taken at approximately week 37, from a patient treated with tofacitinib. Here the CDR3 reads CASRPNLVYEQFF. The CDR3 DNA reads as TGCGCCAGCAGGCCAAATCTAGTCTATGAGCAGTTCTTC.